This entry concerns a single T cell receptor beta chain. The antigen is not known. These data originate in a study of shared clonotypes between healthy human individuals. Regarding the study as a whole: A small donor pool kept down the genetic and exposure-history diversity that was represented. All-four-donor shared clonotypes had higher generation probabilities than non-shared clonotypes did.

Only CD45RO-negative cells positively selected for CCR7 counted as naive CD8 cells, so terminally differentiated effector memory CD45RA+ cells were excluded. Each of the donors was a healthy adult who was HIV-negative and had not had a recent acute infection or vaccination. Profiling relied on immunoSEQ multiplex PCR, and the TCRdb table lists in-frame clones only, not all of them. Of under 1 million clones in the sample, 92% were seen once. Sequences were obtained from naive CD8+ T cells sorted from blood. This clonotype originated in a young man in good health.

The CDR3 region has the DNA TGTGCCAGCAGCATTATGCAGGGGGCAGATACGCAGTATTTT. This sequence encodes CASSIMQGADTQYF. V gene TRBV7-9 combines with J gene TRBJ2-3; 7 nucleotides agree with TRBD1. CDR1 and CDR2 from the germline V gene are SEHNR and FQNEAQ (reference sequence). V lost 5 bases to trimming and J lost 4 bases; unmatched junction nucleotides: 6. The CDR3 runs to 14 residues.